Listed below are T cell receptor beta chains from one sample, sequenced in a study of shared clonotypes between healthy human individuals. Clones were sequenced by immunoSEQ multiplex PCR, and TCRdb holds only the in-frame ones, with some missing. The profile shows some 980,000 clones, over 60% of them singletons. Sequenced: memory CD4+ T cells sorted from blood. These receptor sequences come from a man between 18 and 29 years old in good health. The CDR3 runs from the conserved cysteine through the conserved F or W. A D gene is named only where the DNA matches it firmly. The listing skips clone size in some rows; elsewhere it reads once, few, many or a size class.

TRBJ1-5 | NA | TRBV10-3 | NA | CAISESLTPGNQPQHF | TGTGCCATCAGTGAGTCGTTAACACCAGGCAATCAGCCCCAGCATTTT
TRBJ2-3 | NA | TRBV11-2 | NA | CASSPAGDTQYF | TGTGCCAGCAGTCCGGCGGGGGATACGCAGTATTTT
TRBJ2-6 | NA | TRBV5-1 | NA | CASSLSHSGANVLTF | TGCGCCAGCAGCTTGTCCCACTCTGGGGCCAACGTCCTGACTTTC
TRBJ1-2 | NA | TRBV4-1 | NA | CASSHAGAGTWDYGYTF | TGCGCCAGCAGCCACGCCGGGGCAGGGACCTGGGACTATGGCTACACCTTC
TRBJ2-5 | few | TRBV29-1 | NA | CSVAGTAQETQYF | TGCAGCGTGGCCGGGACGGCCCAAGAGACCCAGTACTTC
TRBJ1-1 | few | TRBV25-1 | TRBD1 | CASSNTGDTEAFF | TGTGCCAGCAGTAATACAGGGGACACTGAAGCTTTCTTT
TRBJ1-1 | NA | TRBV5-8 | NA | CASSYRLQVEAFF | TGTGCCAGCAGCTACAGATTACAGGTGGAAGCTTTCTTT
TRBJ1-2 | NA | TRBV6-1 | NA | CASSENRAYGYTF | TGTGCCAGCAGTGAAAACAGGGCATATGGCTACACCTTC
TRBJ2-2 | many | TRBV5-1 | TRBD2 | CASSGLAGEAGELFF | TGCGCCAGCAGCGGGCTAGCGGGAGAAGCCGGGGAGCTGTTTTTT
TRBJ2-3 | NA | TRBV18 | NA | CASSRSGQQFVTDTQYF | TGTGCCAGCTCACGGTCGGGGCAGCAGTTCGTCACAGATACGCAGTATTTT
TRBJ2-1 | NA | TRBV20-1 | NA | CSASSHEQFF | TGCAGTGCTAGTTCGCATGAGCAGTTCTTC
TRBJ2-3 | NA | TRBV10-2 | NA | CASGRDFSQYF | TGCGCCAGCGGCCGGGACTTCTCGCAGTATTTT
TRBJ2-5 | NA | TRBV7-2 | TRBD1 | CASSSRQGRAAQYF | TGTGCCAGCAGCTCTAGACAGGGAAGAGCGGCCCAGTACTTC
TRBJ1-2 | NA | TRBV7-8 | NA | CASSLGQGLGYTF | TGTGCCAGCAGCTTAGGGCAGGGTCTTGGCTACACCTTC
TRBJ2-5 | NA | TRBV7-9 | TRBD2 | CASSFLMSGGRETQYF | TGTGCCAGCAGCTTTCTTATGTCGGGAGGGCGAGAGACCCAGTACTTC
TRBJ2-7 | NA | TRBV28 | NA | CASSLAGAQLRRYF | TGTGCCAGCAGTTTAGCAGGGGCCCAACTTCGGCGGTACTTC
TRBJ1-1 | NA | TRBV6-1 | NA | CASSEAWEAFF | TGTGCCAGCAGTGAAGCTTGGGAAGCTTTCTTT
TRBJ2-2 | once | TRBV19 | NA | CASSEAGIVTGELFF | TGTGCCAGTAGTGAAGCTGGAATAGTAACCGGGGAGCTGTTTTTT
TRBJ2-7 | NA | TRBV9 | NA | CASSVRSGRTYEQYF | TGTGCCAGCAGCGTAAGATCAGGGAGGACTTACGAGCAGTACTTC
TRBJ2-7 | few | TRBV5-1 | TRBD1 | CASSLLQGSEQYF | TGCGCCAGCAGCTTGCTACAGGGGTCCGAGCAGTACTTC
TRBJ2-7 | once | TRBV30 | NA | CAWSNKYYEQYF | TGTGCCTGGAGCAACAAATATTACGAGCAGTACTTC
TRBJ2-7 | once | TRBV7-6 | NA | CASSLGAGVGSYEQYF | TGTGCCAGCAGCTTAGGGGCAGGGGTGGGCTCCTACGAGCAGTACTTC
TRBJ1-1 | NA | TRBV7-8 | NA | CASSSVAGTEAFF | TGTGCCAGCAGCTCGGTAGCGGGCACTGAAGCTTTCTTT
TRBJ2-7 | NA | TRBV6-4 | TRBD1 | CASRAPPEVADRERYEQYF | TGTGCCAGCAGAGCACCGCCGGAGGTTGCCGACAGGGAGAGGTACGAGCAGTACTTC
TRBJ2-7 | NA | TRBV6-1 | TRBD2 | CASNLKREFRYEQYF | TGTGCCAGCAATCTTAAGCGGGAGTTTCGATACGAGCAGTACTTC
TRBJ2-2 | NA | TRBV5-8 | TRBD1 | CASSSGQATNTGELFF | TGTGCCAGCAGCTCCGGACAGGCCACGAACACCGGGGAGCTGTTTTTT
TRBJ2-5 | NA | TRBV29-1 | NA | CSAAEAARPQETQYF | TGCAGCGCCGCGGAAGCAGCCCGGCCTCAAGAGACCCAGTACTTC
TRBJ2-6 | NA | TRBV7-2 | NA | CASSPYSTSGANVLTF | TGTGCCAGCAGCCCCTATAGCACATCTGGGGCCAACGTCCTGACTTTC
TRBJ2-1 | NA | TRBV2 | TRBD2 | CASSARGGGGNEQFF | TGTGCCAGCAGTGCGCGGGGGGGCGGAGGGAATGAGCAGTTCTTC